Shown below are 8 T cell receptor beta chains from a single sample sequenced in a study of blood T cell repertoires in COVID-19. Measured with immunoSEQ multiplex PCR; TCRdb has only the in-frame clones, and not every one. The sample carries tens of thousands of clones, around 85% recorded once. Sequenced input: peripheral blood. These receptors were taken from an elderly man with active or convalescent COVID-19.

This clone was detected once. The chain carries TRBV13 and TRBJ1-1, with 8 positions matching TRBD1. V dropped 4 bases and J dropped 4; count of bases not matched to a gene: 11. In germline, CDR1 is PRHDT, CDR2 FYEKMQ (reference sequence). The CDR3 totals 16 residues. CDR3 amino acids: CASSSTRTGMATEAFF. CDR3 in DNA: TGTGCCAGCAGCTCAACCCGGACAGGGATGGCCACTGAAGCTTTCTTT.

This clone was counted a few times. This chain uses TRBV11-3 with TRBJ2-7; TRBD1 matches at 11 bases. Per germline, CDR1 SGHNT and CDR2 YENEEA. Losses at the gene ends were 3 bases for V and 2 bases for J; bases not matched to a gene: 3. CDR3 length: 15 residues. The CDR3: CASSLGTGGTYEQYF. The CDR3 DNA follows: TGTGCCAGCAGCTTGGGGACAGGGGGAACCTACGAGCAGTACTTC.

The chain is built from TRBV12-5 and TRBJ1-1, with TRBD1 as a possible D gene (5 bases). The CDR3 has 12 residues. Per the germline V gene, CDR1 is LGHNT and CDR2 is FRNRAP. Trimming took 6 bases from V and 7 from J, leaving 12 bases between them. Here the CDR3 reads CASGPDKIEAFF. In DNA, the CDR3 is TGTGCTAGTGGCCCGGACAAGATTGAAGCTTTCTTT.

This clone was counted once. The chain recombines TRBV3-1 (or the pseudogene TRBV3-2) with TRBJ1-3; 7 bases are a match to TRBD1. The CDR3 totals 13 residues. V lost 4 bases, J lost 4 bases, and 1 base stayed unmatched. Germline V CDR1 and CDR2: LGHDT, YNNKEL (reference sequence). CDR3 sequence reads: CASSPGQGNTIYF. In DNA form, the CDR3 reads TGTGCCAGCAGCCCGGGACAGGGAAACACCATATATTTT.

J is TRBJ1-5 and V is TRBV6-1; possible D gene TRBD1, 5 bases. CDR1 MNHNS and CDR2 SASEGT come from the germline V gene. This CDR3 contains 16 residues. Trimming pared 2 bases from V and 7 bases from J, leaving 18 bases between. Here the CDR3 reads CASSERGGQGTQPQHF. CDR3 sequence (DNA): TGTGCCAGCAGTGAAAGGGGAGGGCAGGGTACACAGCCCCAGCATTTT.

The rearrangement uses TRBV15 and TRBJ2-7; 13 nucleotides match TRBD2. CDR3 size: 15 residues. V lost 1 base and J lost 4; bases outside the gene matches: 1. Per the germline V gene, CDR1 is LNHNV and CDR2 is YYDKDF (reference sequence). CDR3 loop: CATSRALAGGYEQYF. Here the CDR3 DNA reads TGTGCCACCAGCAGAGCACTAGCGGGGGGGTACGAGCAGTACTTC. Variable domain in full (rest from reference TRBV15 and TRBJ2-7): DAMVIQNPRYQVTQFGKPVTLSCSQTLNHNVMYWYQQKSSQAPKLLFHYYDKDFNNEADTPDNFQSRRPNTSFCFLDIRSPGLGDTAMYLCATSRALAGGYEQYFGPGTRLTVT.

The genes are TRBV21-1 and TRBJ1-6. TRBV21-1 is assigned pseudogene status. CDR3 length equals 15 residues. CDR3 coding DNA: TGTGCCAGCAGCAAGGGGAGCTCCTATAATTCACCCCTCCACTTT. It codes for CASSKGSSYNSPLHF.

The rearrangement joins TRBV6-5 to TRBJ1-5; TRBD1 matches at 7 bases. J gave up 3 bases and V 6 bases, and 8 bases lay outside the gene matches. This CDR3 region has 15 residues. Germline V gene sequence: CDR1 MNHEY, CDR2 SVGAGI. The CDR3 here is CASRRQGRTNQPQHF. The CDR3 DNA is TGTGCCAGCAGGAGACAGGGTCGAACCAATCAGCCCCAGCATTTT.